This T cell receptor (beta chain) was observed in a study of identical twins. Study-wide points: Because invariant MAIT and iNKT cells could be present, zero-insertion analyses could be partly confounded.

Germline V lookup: CDR1 MNHEY, CDR2 SMNVEV (reference sequence). The CDR3 is 16 amino acids. The V gene lost 0 bases and the J gene lost 0 bases, with 9 bases spanning the gap. TCRdb recomputed calls from the 5' RACE reads with MiXCR, one row per CDR3 protein. The profile covers about 730,000 distinct CDR3 sequences, with around 20% appearing a single time and roughly 4.3% taken by the ten largest. In regard to this clonotype: The antigen remains undetermined.

This same sample was also part of a study on T cells expressing NK-cell markers. Per that paper: Within the sequenced cohort of eight donors, seven exhibited HCMV seropositivity and one was seronegative. Several donors showed these clonotypes also leading the CD3+CD56-NKG2C+ fraction. Whether expanded NKG2C+ T cell clones recognized HCMV stayed uncertain.

The sample consisted of PBMCs. This TCR came from a woman aged 18 to 35 in good health. The chain has TRBV27 and TRBJ2-1; D ambiguous. The DNA of the CDR3 is TGTGCCAGCAGTTTATCGGACGGAAGCTCCTACAATGAGCAGTTCTTC. Translated: CASSLSDGSSYNEQFF.